The 7 T cell receptor beta chains presented below share a single source sample, sequenced in a study of esophageal squamous cell carcinoma under preoperative chemotherapy. Time point here: after preoperative PTX-NDP chemotherapy. TCRdb ran MiXCR on the PCR reads and lists one entry per CDR3 protein. Of 10,000 to 11,000 distinct CDR3 sequences listed, roughly 63% were seen once; the top ten hold approximately 31%. Specimen collection occurred from a patient given preoperative chemotherapy. Receptor source: a human donor with esophageal squamous cell carcinoma. The donor label of this sample is uncertain.

This clonotype has more than one count but fewer than ten. The V call is TRBV6-1, the J call TRBJ2-2; D remains ambiguous. The CDR3 is made up of 13 amino acids. V was pared by 3 bases and J by 6 bases, with 8 bases between. Germline V gene sequence: CDR1 MNHNS, CDR2 SASEGT. As DNA, the CDR3 is TGTGCCAGCAGTGAGGAGAGGTCCGGGGAGCTGTTTTTT. Amino acids: CASSEERSGELFF.

The gene calls are TRBV10-3 and TRBJ2-1; 10 bases are shared with TRBD2. Per the germline V gene, CDR1 is ENHRY and CDR2 is SYGVKD. The V and J ends lost 0 bases and 0 bases, in that order; junction bases with no gene match: 2. There are 17 residues in the CDR3. CDR3 amino acids: CAISESGLAASYNEQFF. CDR3 DNA sequence: TGTGCCATCAGTGAGTCTGGACTAGCGGCCTCCTACAATGAGCAGTTCTTC.

With respect to this clonotype: At one boundary the junction diverges from the germline segment, which might be a read error. CDR3 residues: CASSEFWGSCTNTQYF. The CDR3, as DNA: TGTGCCAGCAGTGAATTTTGGGGAAGCTGCACAAATACCCAGTATTTT. The chain carries TRBV6-1 and TRBJ2-3, with D unclear. Germline loops: CDR1 MNHNS, CDR2 SASEGT. The CDR3 is 16 amino acids.

To note about this clonotype: The junction departs from the called germline gene at one end, perhaps through a read error. The chain is built from TRBV6-1 and TRBJ2-6; D might be TRBD2 (7 bases). The CDR3 loop spans 13 amino acids. Germline V CDR1 and CDR2: MNHNS, SASEGT. This CDR3 is CASLGAGADAQYF. The CDR3 DNA is TGTGCCAGCCTGGGCGCGGGGGCCGACGCCCAGTATTTC.

The chain employs TRBV10-2 and TRBJ2-3; D perhaps matches TRBD1 (5 bases). Per germline, CDR1 WSHSY and CDR2 SAAADI. CDR3 length: 15 amino acids. Trimming took off 4 bases at V and 1 base at J, with 12 bases between the two ends. For the CDR3, the DNA is TGCGCCAGCAGTGTTAGGGGTCCACGCACAGATACGCAGTATTTT. Translation: CASSVRGPRTDTQYF.

Worth noting for this clonotype: Since no conserved phenylalanine or tryptophan closes the CDR3, a read error is the likely cause. The limits of the CDR3 on the DNA are not certain, so only TCRdb's listed CDR3 is given. The CDR3 reads CGLLDLLP. The V and J genes are TRBV3-1 and TRBJ2-1. The V gene's germline CDR1 is LGHDT and CDR2 YNNKEL (reference sequence). Inclusive of both ends, the CDR3 amounts to 8 amino acids.

In regard to this clonotype: Compared with germline, one end of the junction differs, possibly owing to a read error. The rearrangement joins TRBV6-1 to TRBJ2-3; tentatively, D is TRBD2 (6 bases). Germline V CDR1 and CDR2: MNHNS, SASEGT. The CDR3 extends over 14 amino acids. In nucleotides, the CDR3 is TGTGCCAGCAGCCTGGGACTCAACACAGGTACGCAGTATTTT. Translation: CASSLGLNTGTQYF.